Below are 25 T cell receptor beta chains sequenced from a single sample in a study of blood T cell repertoires in COVID-19. The table came from immunoSEQ multiplex PCR; TCRdb's copy has only in-frame clones and leaves some out. The sample has 150,000 to 200,000 clones, less than 90% seen once. Specimen: PBMCs or T cells enriched from blood (not recorded which). These receptors were collected from a woman between 50 and 59 years old who had recovered from COVID-19.

CDR3 sequence: CASSSADNQPQHF. The CDR3 region has the DNA TGTGCCAGCAGTTCCGCGGACAATCAGCCCCAGCATTTT. The chain links TRBV28 to TRBJ1-5; D is unresolved. CDR1 is MDHEN, CDR2 SYDVKM, per germline. The V end lost 4 bases, the J end lost 3 bases, and 7 bases lay between the germline ends. This CDR3 region has 13 residues.

The chain combines TRBV7-8 with TRBJ2-7, with 11 bases that match TRBD2. Germline trimming cut 0 bases from V and 2 bases from J; bases unmatched to any gene: 3. The length of the CDR3 is 16 residues. Per germline, CDR1 SGHVS and CDR2 FQNEAQ. CDR3 loop: CASSLATSGRPYEQYF. The DNA of the CDR3 is TGTGCCAGCAGCTTAGCAACTAGCGGGAGACCCTACGAGCAGTACTTC.

The chain joins TRBV5-1 to TRBJ2-1, with 10 bases that match TRBD2. The CDR3 totals 15 residues. V gave up 4 bases and J gave up 2 bases; unmatched junction bases: 3. CDR1 is SGHRS, CDR2 YFSETQ, per germline. CDR3 region: CASSPTSGAYNEQFF. The CDR3, as DNA: TGCGCCAGCAGCCCCACTAGCGGGGCCTACAATGAGCAGTTCTTC.

The V gene is TRBV4-1, the J gene TRBJ2-2; D unclear. V lost 1 base and J lost 0, with 9 bases in between. CDR1 and CDR2 from the germline V gene are MGHRA and YSYEKL. This CDR3 is built from 16 residues. CDR3 nucleotide sequence: TGCGCCAGCAGCCAAGGACAACAGACGAACACCGGGGAGCTGTTTTTT. Its protein product is CASSQGQQTNTGELFF.

The rearrangement uses TRBV2 and TRBJ2-7; D is possibly TRBD2 (6 bases). This CDR3 has 12 amino acids. Trimming took 6 bases from V and 4 from J, leaving 10 bases between them. CDR1 and CDR2 from the germline V gene are SNHLY and FYNNEI. The CDR3 DNA is TGTGCCAGCAGAATGGGGGGATACGAGCAGTACTTC. Translation gives CASRMGGYEQYF.

V gene TRBV7-6 combines with J gene TRBJ1-1, with D perhaps TRBD1 (6 bases). Trimming took 8 bases from V and 1 from J, leaving 11 bases between them. Per the germline V gene, CDR1 is SGHVS and CDR2 is FNYEAQ. This CDR3 spans 13 amino acids. The DNA of the CDR3 is TGTGCCAGCTCCGGGACACCGAACACTGAAGCTTTCTTT. As protein: CASSGTPNTEAFF.

This CDR3 reads CASSLEGALRYQETQYF. The CDR3, as DNA: TGTGCCAGCAGCTTAGAAGGGGCACTGCGGTACCAAGAGACCCAGTACTTC. V usage is TRBV7-9 and J usage is TRBJ2-5, with D possibly matching TRBD1 (5 bases). In germline, CDR1 is SEHNR, CDR2 FQNEAQ (reference sequence). The CDR3 totals 17 residues. Trimming removed 1 base at V and 0 bases at J, with 15 bases between. Based on the CDR3 plus reference TRBV7-9 and TRBJ2-5, the full variable domain is DTGVSQNPRHKITKRGQNVTFRCDPISEHNRLYWYRQTLGQGPEFLTYFQNEAQLEKSRLLSDRFSAERPKGSFSTLEIQRTEQGDSAMYLCASSLEGALRYQETQYFGPGTRLLVL.

The CDR3 sequence is CASSPRGGSVEQYF. CDR3 DNA sequence: TGCGCCAGCAGCCCCCGCGGCGGGAGTGTCGAGCAGTACTTC. V is TRBV5-1 and J is TRBJ2-7, with TRBD2 identical over 7 bases. The junction had 10 bases not matched to a gene; V was cut back by 4 bases and J by 6 bases. The germline CDR1 and CDR2 sequences are SGHRS and YFSETQ. The CDR3 is 14 amino acids.

This chain joins TRBV7-3 and TRBJ2-3; D gene unclear. Per germline, CDR1 SGHTA and CDR2 FQGTGA. CDR3 size: 16 residues. The germline V and J ends were trimmed by 1 base and 2 bases, with 13 bases remaining between them. The DNA of the CDR3 is TGTGCCAGCAGCTTAAAAGGCCAGCACTACACAGATACGCAGTATTTT. This codes for CASSLKGQHYTDTQYF.

In its sample, this clone was seen a few times. The V gene is TRBV14, the J gene TRBJ2-1; 13 nucleotides agree with TRBD2. V shed 4 bases and J 6 bases; nucleotides not matched to a gene: 3. CDR1 is SGHDN, CDR2 FVKESK, per germline. The CDR3 has 15 amino acids. The CDR3 bases are TGTGCCAGCAGCCTGGGACTAGCGGGAATCAATGAGCAGTTCTTC. Translation: CASSLGLAGINEQFF.

The rearrangement uses TRBV11-2 and TRBJ2-2, with D maybe TRBD1 (6 bases). V was trimmed by 5 bases and J by 11 bases, leaving 18 bases between them. The CDR3 has 14 amino acids. Per germline, CDR1 SGHAT and CDR2 FQNNGV. CDR3 region: CASSAYRVGAELFF. CDR3 nucleotide sequence: TGTGCCAGCAGCGCCTACAGGGTAGGGGCTGAGCTGTTTTTT.

V and J are TRBV5-4 and TRBJ2-7; 7 nucleotides align to TRBD1. Germline V CDR1 and CDR2: SGHNT, YYREEE (reference sequence). V lost 0 bases to trimming and J lost 0 bases; unmatched junction nucleotides: 6. CDR3 length: 16 residues. CDR3 sequence (DNA): TGTGCCAGCAGCTTGGCCAGTAGGACAGGCTCCTACGAGCAGTACTTC. This encodes CASSLASRTGSYEQYF.

The rearrangement uses TRBV7-2 and TRBJ1-5; 8 nucleotides match TRBD1. Per germline, CDR1 SGHTA and CDR2 FQGNSA. This CDR3 contains 16 residues. Trimming took 1 base from V and 0 from J; bases not matched to a gene: 2. The CDR3 DNA is TGTGCCAGCAGCTTAGTCGACAGGGGTAGCAATCAGCCCCAGCATTTT. Encoded protein: CASSLVDRGSNQPQHF. Filled out from reference TRBV7-2 and TRBJ1-5, the complete variable domain reads GAGVSQSPSNKVTEKGKDVELRCDPISGHTALYWYRQSLGQGLEFLIYFQGNSAPDKSGLPSDRFSAERTGGSVSTLTIQRTQQEDSAVYLCASSLVDRGSNQPQHFGDGTRLSIL.

At least ten counts were recorded for this clone. CDR3 DNA: TGTGCCAGCAGCCAAGCGGCAGGGGGCCCAAAACAAATCATGAACACTGAAGCTTTCTTT. Translation: CASSQAAGGPKQIMNTEAFF. This chain links TRBV14 with TRBJ1-1; 8 nucleotides line up with TRBD1. CDR3 length equals 20 residues. Per germline, CDR1 SGHDN and CDR2 FVKESK. With 1 base clipped from V and 0 bases from J, the junction kept 16 bases outside the gene matches.

V is TRBV28 and J is TRBJ1-4; 9 bases are a match to TRBD1. Germline V gives CDR1 MDHEN, CDR2 SYDVKM. V shed 4 bases and J 11 bases; nucleotides not matched to a gene: 5. The length of the CDR3 is 13 residues. Written as DNA, the CDR3 is TGTGCCAGCAGTTCCGGGACAGGGAGGAAACTGTTTTTT. Translated, it gives CASSSGTGRKLFF.

The CDR3 DNA reads TGTGCCAGCAGTCAACAGGGAGAGCAGCCCCAGCATTTT. It yields the protein CASSQQGEQPQHF. The rearrangement links TRBV2 to TRBJ1-5; possible D gene TRBD1, 6 bases. The germline V gene has CDR1 SNHLY and CDR2 FYNNEI. The V end lost 5 bases, the J end lost 7 bases, and 12 bases lay between the germline ends. The CDR3 sequence is 13 residues long.

The chain recombines TRBV28 with TRBJ2-1; D perhaps matches TRBD1 (6 bases). Germline V gene data show CDR1 as MDHEN and CDR2 as SYDVKM. The V gene lost 4 bases and the J gene lost 8 bases, with 18 bases spanning the gap. The length of the CDR3 is 15 residues. The CDR3 sequence is CASSSISGRGYEQFF. The CDR3 DNA reads TGTGCCAGCAGTTCCATTTCGGGCAGGGGATATGAGCAGTTCTTC.

The chain has TRBV28 and TRBJ2-7, with 11 positions matching TRBD1. The germline V gene has CDR1 MDHEN and CDR2 SYDVKM. The J segment lost 9 bases and the V segment lost 5 bases, leaving 9 bases of the junction unmatched. CDR3 length equals 14 residues. CDR3: CASSLWTGGSVQYF. CDR3 nucleotide sequence: TGTGCCAGCAGTCTCTGGACAGGGGGCAGTGTGCAGTACTTC.

The genes are TRBV4-3 and TRBJ2-1; possible D gene TRBD1, 5 bases. CDR1 is LGHNA, CDR2 YSLEER, per germline. Trimming removed 0 bases at V and 1 base at J, with 10 bases between. The CDR3 extends over 16 amino acids. DNA for the CDR3: TGCGCCAGCAGCCAAGAAGTAACAGGATCCTACAATGAGCAGTTCTTC. This gives the protein CASSQEVTGSYNEQFF.

The rearrangement joins TRBV3-1 (or the pseudogene TRBV3-2) to TRBJ2-3, with TRBD2 matching 7 bases. Looked up from germline, CDR1 is LGHDT and CDR2 is YNNKEL (reference sequence). The CDR3 consists of 17 residues. The J segment lost 1 base and the V segment lost 3 bases, leaving 10 bases of the junction unmatched. The CDR3 coding sequence is TGTGCCAGCAGCCACGGGGACTATGCCCCTGGCACAGATACGCAGTATTTT. Translating gives CASSHGDYAPGTDTQYF.

This chain joins TRBV5-6 and TRBJ2-1, with 13 bases lining up with TRBD2. The junction had 12 bases not matched to a gene; V was cut back by 5 bases and J by 10 bases. The CDR3 consists of 16 residues. Looked up from germline, CDR1 is SGHDT and CDR2 is YYEEEE. The CDR3 nucleotides are TGTGCCAGCAGAAATCCGGGACTAGCGGGGCCCGGGGAGCAGTTCTTC. It specifies CASRNPGLAGPGEQFF.

This clone has only one observation. The chain couples TRBV19 to TRBJ2-2; possible D gene TRBD1, 6 bases. The CDR3 sequence is 14 residues long. Trimming pared 10 bases from V and 0 bases from J, leaving 12 bases between. Germline V gene data show CDR1 as LNHDA and CDR2 as SQIVND (reference sequence). CDR3 sequence (DNA): TGTGCCACCAGACAGGAGCCGAACACCGGGGAGCTGTTTTTT. This codes for CATRQEPNTGELFF. Variable domain in full (rest from reference TRBV19 and TRBJ2-2): DGGITQSPKYLFRKEGQNVTLSCEQNLNHDAMYWYRQDPGQGLRLIYYSQIVNDFQKGDIAEGYSVSREKKESFPLTVTSAQKNPTAFYLCATRQEPNTGELFFGEGSRLTVL.

This chain links TRBV9 with TRBJ2-5; D perhaps matches TRBD2 (5 bases). V shed 0 bases and J shed 5 bases, with 11 bases lying between them. The CDR3 spans 14 residues. Germline V gene sequence: CDR1 SGDLS, CDR2 YYNGEE. DNA for the CDR3: TGTGCCAGCAGCGTAGACCGGGGATGGGAGACCCAGTACTTC. As protein: CASSVDRGWETQYF.

The chain combines TRBV10-3 with TRBJ2-7, with 7 bases matching TRBD1. The CDR3 is made up of 16 amino acids. From germline, CDR1 is ENHRY and CDR2 SYGVKD. The J segment lost 4 bases and the V segment lost 8 bases, leaving 17 bases of the junction unmatched. The CDR3 DNA is TGTGCCATCGGCGTCTGGACAGGAGGTGTCTGGTACGAGCAGTACTTC. Its protein is CAIGVWTGGVWYEQYF.

The chain has TRBV7-9 and TRBJ2-1, with D tentatively TRBD2 (5 bases). Trimming cost V 4 bases and J 5 bases, with 18 bases left between them. CDR1 and CDR2 from the germline V gene are SEHNR and FQNEAQ (reference sequence). This CDR3 spans 16 amino acids. CDR3 residues: CASSWVRTGTNNEQFF. The CDR3 DNA reads as TGTGCCAGCAGCTGGGTTCGGACTGGAACAAACAATGAGCAGTTCTTC.